Each of the 5 T cell receptor beta chains below was sequenced from the same sample in a study of shared clonotypes between healthy human individuals. Profiled with immunoSEQ multiplex PCR; TCRdb holds only in-frame clones, not every one. The repertoire holds 650,000 to 700,000 clones, with less than 95% as singletons. Sequencing input: memory CD8+ T cells from PBMCs. Subset meaning: CD45RO+ cells pooled with CCR7-negative TemRA cells. Source of these receptors: a young man in good health. Some clones in this sample may be carry-over from other donors' samples.

V usage is TRBV29-1 and J usage is TRBJ2-1; TRBD1 agrees at 9 bases. This CDR3 is built from 24 residues. In germline, CDR1 is SQVTM, CDR2 ANQGSEA. V lost 5 bases to trimming and J lost 7 bases; unmatched junction nucleotides: 39. This CDR3 is CSVRKAWDRAPRWMSGRGRNEQFF. The DNA of the CDR3 is TGCAGCGTTCGTAAAGCCTGGGACAGGGCTCCCCGATGGATGAGCGGACGTGGTCGGAATGAGCAGTTCTTC.

This rearrangement joins TRBV6-5 to TRBJ2-7; D is undetermined. Trimming stripped 7 bases from V and 7 bases from J, with 14 bases between. Looked up from germline, CDR1 is MNHEY and CDR2 is SVGAGI. The CDR3 runs 12 residues. The DNA of the CDR3 is TGTGCCAGCACCACGGGTCCTCTTGAGCAGTACTTC. Amino acids: CASTTGPLEQYF.

The CDR3 protein is CASSPRDYPQETQYF. The CDR3 region has the DNA TGTGCCAGCAGCCCACGGGACTATCCCCAAGAGACCCAGTACTTC. The chain combines TRBV7-8 with TRBJ2-5; 7 bases line up with TRBD2. CDR1 is SGHVS and CDR2 is FQNEAQ in the germline V gene. The CDR3 contains 15 residues. V trimming: 5 bases; J trimming: 1 base; junction bases outside the gene matches: 7.

This rearrangement joins TRBV7-9 to TRBJ2-2; D gene uncertain. Germline CDR1 SEHNR, CDR2 FQNEAQ (reference sequence). The CDR3 has 14 amino acids. V gave up 5 bases and J gave up 6 bases, with 13 bases separating them. CDR3 sequence: CASSLSSNSGELFF. In DNA, the CDR3 is TGTGCCAGCAGCCTGAGTAGTAATTCCGGGGAGCTGTTTTTT.

The chain uses TRBV28 and TRBJ1-4; maybe TRBD1 (5 bases). Per the germline V gene, CDR1 is MDHEN and CDR2 is SYDVKM. V lost 5 bases to trimming and J lost 5 bases, with 12 bases between them. The CDR3 has 14 residues. The CDR3 sequence: CASSPRVPNEKLFF. The CDR3 coding sequence is TGTGCCAGCAGTCCCAGGGTGCCCAATGAAAAACTGTTTTTT.